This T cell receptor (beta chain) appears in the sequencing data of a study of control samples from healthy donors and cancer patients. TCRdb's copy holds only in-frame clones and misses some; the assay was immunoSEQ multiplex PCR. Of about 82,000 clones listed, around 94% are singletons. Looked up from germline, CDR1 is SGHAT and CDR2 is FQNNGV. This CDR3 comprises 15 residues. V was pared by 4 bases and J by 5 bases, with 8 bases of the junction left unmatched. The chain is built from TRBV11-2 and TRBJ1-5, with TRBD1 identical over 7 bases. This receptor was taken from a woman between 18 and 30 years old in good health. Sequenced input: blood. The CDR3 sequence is CASSSQGGQHQPQHF. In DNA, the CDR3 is TGTGCCAGCAGCTCTCAGGGGGGACAGCATCAGCCCCAGCATTTT.